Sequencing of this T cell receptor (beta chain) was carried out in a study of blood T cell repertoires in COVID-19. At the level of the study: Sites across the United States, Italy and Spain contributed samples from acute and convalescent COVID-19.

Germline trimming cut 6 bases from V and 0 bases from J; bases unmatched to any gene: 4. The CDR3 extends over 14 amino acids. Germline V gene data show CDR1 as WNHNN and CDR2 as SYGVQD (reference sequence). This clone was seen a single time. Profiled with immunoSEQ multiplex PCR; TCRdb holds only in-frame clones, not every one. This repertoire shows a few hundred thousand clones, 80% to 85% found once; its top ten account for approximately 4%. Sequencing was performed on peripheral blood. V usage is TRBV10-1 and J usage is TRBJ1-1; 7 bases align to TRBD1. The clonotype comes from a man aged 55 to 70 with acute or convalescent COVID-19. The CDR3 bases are TGCGCCAGCAGCGCGGACAGGCTGAACACTGAAGCTTTCTTT. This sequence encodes CASSADRLNTEAFF.